This is a list of T cell receptor beta chains from one sample in a study of identical twins. MiXCR, run by TCRdb on the 5' RACE reads, gives a single entry per CDR3 protein. This sample has hundreds of thousands of distinct CDR3 sequences, with around 24% found just once. The same specimen was also included in a second study, on T cells expressing NK-cell markers.

Material: CD4+ T cells sorted from blood. All receptors come from a woman aged 18-35 years in good health. Each CDR3 is given with its conserved first and last residue. Fields, in order: V gene, clone size, D gene, J gene, CDR3 protein, CDR3 DNA. The D gene is left open where the match is weak. Size tells how often a clone was seen (once, few, many) or the class of an expanded clone, and some rows leave it out.

TRBV5-4	few	TRBD1	TRBJ2-1	CASSLRDREYNEQFF	TGTGCCAGCAGCCTCCGGGACAGGGAATACAATGAGCAGTTCTTC
TRBV7-2	few	TRBD2	TRBJ2-1	CASSTRTSGSNEQFF	TGTGCCAGCAGCACCCGGACTAGCGGGAGCAATGAGCAGTTCTTC
TRBV5-1	.	.	TRBJ2-7	CASSPTREGGEQYF	TGCGCCAGCAGCCCTACCAGGGAAGGAGGCGAGCAGTACTTC
TRBV5-1	.	.	TRBJ2-1	CASSFVSGSYNEQFF	TGCGCCAGCAGCTTTGTAAGCGGCTCCTACAATGAGCAGTTCTTC
TRBV29-1	few	.	TRBJ2-5	CSVVDPGETQYF	TGCAGCGTTGTGGACCCCGGGGAGACCCAGTACTTC
TRBV4-3	.	.	TRBJ2-7	CASSQAVPGLRSSYEQYF	TGCGCCAGCAGCCAAGCGGTACCTGGCTTAAGGAGCTCCTACGAGCAGTACTTC
TRBV7-6	.	TRBD1	TRBJ1-4	CASSQEGQGKEKLFF	TGTGCCAGCAGCCAAGAGGGACAGGGGAAGGAAAAACTGTTTTTT
TRBV20-1	few	TRBD2	TRBJ2-1	CSGWVAGEDEQFF	TGCAGTGGATGGGTAGCGGGAGAGGATGAGCAGTTCTTC
TRBV5-1	few	.	TRBJ2-1	CASSLAGRGGSPFF	TGCGCCAGCAGCTTGGCCGGGCGCGGAGGGAGTCCGTTCTTC
TRBV6-5	few	.	TRBJ1-2	CASSLDAKGNYGYTF	TGTGCCAGCAGTTTAGATGCTAAGGGAAACTATGGCTACACCTTC
TRBV6-2/TRBV6-3	.	.	TRBJ2-1	CASSTPRRGNEQFF	TGTGCCAGCAGTACCCCTAGGCGCGGAAATGAGCAGTTCTTC
TRBV24-1	many	.	TRBJ2-3	CATSDRGVGDTQYF	TGTGCCACCAGTGATCGGGGAGTTGGAGATACGCAGTATTTT
TRBV6-1	.	.	TRBJ1-2	CASMERESYGYTF	TGTGCCAGCATGGAGAGAGAGAGCTATGGCTACACCTTC
TRBV7-6	.	.	TRBJ2-7	CASSLEQGPYEQYF	TGTGCCAGCAGCTTAGAACAGGGCCCCTACGAGCAGTACTTC
TRBV2	few	.	TRBJ1-2	CAGGDRAHGYTF	TGTGCCGGTGGGGACCGCGCGCATGGCTACACCTTC
TRBV6-5	.	TRBD1	TRBJ2-3	CASSYGTVYSSTDTQYF	TGTGCCAGCAGTTATGGGACAGTCTACTCTAGCACAGATACGCAGTATTTT
TRBV12-3/TRBV12-4	few	.	TRBJ1-6	CASSFWGKNSPLHF	TGTGCCAGCAGTTTTTGGGGGAAGAATTCACCCCTCCACTTT
TRBV20-1	.	.	TRBJ2-3	CSAMRTATDTQYF	TGCAGTGCGATGAGGACAGCCACAGATACGCAGTATTTT